The 5 T cell receptor beta chains below were found in one sample sequenced in a study of radiotherapy plus CTLA-4 blockade in lung cancer. The repertoire was sequenced with immunoSEQ multiplex PCR; TCRdb's copy has only in-frame clones and lacks some. The sample shows 70,000 to 100,000 clones, 70% to 90% of them seen only once. This specimen consisted of peripheral blood, obtained from a patient treated with radiotherapy plus ipilimumab. Every receptor here comes from a human donor with non-small cell lung cancer who had a partial response to radiotherapy plus ipilimumab.

This chain joins TRBV19 and TRBJ1-5; 9 nucleotides agree with TRBD1. This CDR3 is built from 17 residues. Per the germline V gene, CDR1 is LNHDA and CDR2 is SQIVND (reference sequence). J lost 1 base, V lost 9 bases, and 13 bases had no gene match. CDR3 sequence: CASRSPGQGMSNQPQHF. CDR3 coding DNA: TGTGCCAGCCGCTCCCCCGGACAGGGGATGAGCAATCAGCCCCAGCATTTT. Full variable domain (outside the CDR3, taken from reference TRBV19 and TRBJ1-5): DGGITQSPKYLFRKEGQNVTLSCEQNLNHDAMYWYRQDPGQGLRLIYYSQIVNDFQKGDIAEGYSVSREKKESFPLTVTSAQKNPTAFYLCASRSPGQGMSNQPQHFGDGTRLSIL.

The chain employs TRBV7-2 and TRBJ2-2, with 10 positions matching TRBD2. CDR1 SGHTA and CDR2 FQGNSA come from the germline V gene. Trimming cost V 3 bases and J 5 bases; bases outside gene matches: 6. The CDR3 has 16 residues. CDR3 DNA: TGTGCCAGCAGCTTGGCTAGCGGGAGAGGGACCGGGGAGCTGTTTTTT. This translates into CASSLASGRGTGELFF.

The chain carries TRBV29-1 and TRBJ2-7; 11 bases are a match to TRBD2. The CDR3 runs 16 residues. Trimming removed 6 bases from V and 3 bases from J; junction bases left unmatched: 13. The germline V gene encodes CDR1 SQVTM and CDR2 ANQGSEA. CDR3 loop: CSVRGTSGKLYYEQYF. CDR3 bases: TGCAGCGTCCGCGGGACTAGCGGAAAACTGTACTACGAGCAGTACTTC.

This chain connects TRBV18 to TRBJ2-5, with 9 bases that match TRBD1. The trim removed 5 bases at V and 3 bases at J, leaving 4 bases unmatched. This CDR3 has 14 amino acids. Germline V gives CDR1 KGHSH, CDR2 LQKENI. The CDR3 is CASSTRTGEETQYF. In DNA, the CDR3 is TGTGCCAGCTCAACTCGGACAGGGGAAGAGACCCAGTACTTC.

In its sample, this clone was seen a few times. The V call is TRBV7-8, the J call TRBJ2-7; TRBD2 matches 8 bases. The CDR3 covers 16 residues. CDR1 and CDR2 from the germline V gene are SGHVS and FQNEAQ. The junction had 11 bases not matched to a gene; V was cut back by 5 bases and J by 2 bases. This chain's CDR3 is CASSPSRGGFTYEQYF. CDR3 in DNA: TGTGCCAGCAGCCCCTCCCGGGGGGGATTTACCTACGAGCAGTACTTC.